The next 5 T cell receptor beta chains were all read from a single sample in a study of identical twins. TCRdb reprocessed the 5' RACE reads via MiXCR and lists one record per CDR3 protein. Counted here are 700,000 or so distinct CDR3 sequences, around 8.3% occurring once; the ten biggest clones make up about 0.98%. These data also featured in a second study, about yellow fever vaccine responses in identical twins.

Sequencing used PBMCs. Receptors were obtained from a woman between 18 and 30 years old in good health.

This clonotype was recorded a few times. The chain couples TRBV5-1 to TRBJ2-1; TRBD2 aligns across 12 bases. The CDR3 extends over 16 amino acids. Germline V gives CDR1 SGHRS, CDR2 YFSETQ. V lost 4 bases to trimming and J lost 4 bases; unmatched junction nucleotides: 6. The CDR3 DNA reads TGCGCCAGCAGCATACTAGCGGGGGGACGATACAATGAGCAGTTCTTC. The encoded protein is CASSILAGGRYNEQFF. Full variable domain (remainder filled in from reference TRBV5-1 and TRBJ2-1): KAGVTQTPRYLIKTRGQQVTLSCSPISGHRSVSWYQQTPGQGLQFLFEYFSETQRNKGNFPGRFSGRQFSNSRSEMNVSTLELGDSALYLCASSILAGGRYNEQFFGPGTRLTVL.

Only a few counts were recorded for this clonotype. The genes are TRBV28 and TRBJ2-4; TRBD1 agrees at 12 bases. Germline assignment: CDR1 MDHEN and CDR2 SYDVKM. The CDR3 length is 15 residues. Trimming removed 6 bases from V and 8 bases from J; junction bases left unmatched: 8. CDR3 amino acids: CASSLPGQGADIQYF. The CDR3 bases are TGTGCCAGCAGCCTACCGGGACAGGGGGCAGACATTCAGTACTTC.

The chain joins TRBV3-1 to TRBJ2-7; 7 bases match TRBD2. CDR3 size: 14 residues. The ends lost 1 base at V and 5 bases at J; junction bases unmatched: 5. Germline CDR1 reads LGHDT; CDR2 reads YNNKEL (reference sequence). The CDR3 protein is CASSQVGTMHEQYF. The DNA of the CDR3 is TGTGCCAGCAGCCAAGTTGGGACTATGCACGAGCAGTACTTC.

CDR3 coding DNA: TGTGCCAGCAGTTACTCCATAAGGGCCACAGGGGCCTACGAGCAGTACTTC. Protein sequence: CASSYSIRATGAYEQYF. The chain is built from TRBV6-5 and TRBJ2-7, with TRBD1 matching over 7 bases. In germline, CDR1 is MNHEY, CDR2 SVGAGI. CDR3 length equals 17 residues. The V gene end was trimmed by 0 bases and the J gene end by 2 bases; junction bases not matched to a gene: 10.

With regard to this clonotype: One base away lies a much larger clone, so this may be a sequencing read error. V usage is TRBV20-1 and J usage is TRBJ2-7; the D call may be TRBD1 or TRBD2 (5 bases each). Germline CDR1 DFQATT, CDR2 SNEGSKA (reference sequence). Trimming took off 4 bases at V and 0 bases at J, with 10 bases between the two ends. This CDR3 contains 13 residues. The CDR3 region is CSATRDVSYEQYF. CDR3 sequence (DNA): TGCAGTGCTACCCGGGACGTCTCCTACGAGCAGTACTTC.